The subject of this entry is one TCR beta chain. This clone was seen more than once but under ten times. Its antigen is currently not known. No much larger clone is present one base from it, and per-base qualities are unavailable. This sample was included in a study of CD8+ T cells in alopecia areata listed by TCRdb under 2018. About the full investigation: The treated patients, all with moderate-to-severe alopecia areata, were enrolled in an open-label pilot trial of oral tofacitinib given at 5 to 10 mg twice daily. Tofacitinib was given for 6 to 18 months, followed by 6 months of follow-up off drug to assess delayed response and recurrence. In treated patients, disease severity was measured using the SALT score, which gives the percentage of scalp surface area affected. In both human patients and the C3H/HeJ mouse model, the study applied high-throughput TCRbeta sequencing to look at T cell clonal expansion in alopecia areata. Scalp tissue and sorted CD4+ and CD8+ peripheral blood T cells from patchy and totalis/universalis alopecia areata patients and from healthy controls were covered by human TCRbeta sequencing. Biopsies were taken from tofacitinib-treated patients at baseline and again at 4 and 24 weeks into treatment, and several of those patients also had a later scalp biopsy. Scalp clonality was compared among normal scalp (n=4), patchy alopecia areata scalp (n=8), and alopecia totalis/universalis scalp (n=8). RNA was extracted with the PAXgene miRNA kit for fixed scalp, the miRNeasy kit for PBMCs, and the RNeasy kit for mouse skin. TCRbeta CDR3 regions were amplified by immunoSEQ multiplex PCR with 35 Vbeta forward and 13 Jbeta reverse primers.

Library generation was performed with the immunoSEQ multiplex PCR assay. RNA was extracted from all samples and reverse transcribed into cDNA as template for TCR sequencing. First-strand cDNA was synthesized with SuperScript III using a 2:1 mix of oligo-dT and random hexamers. A synthetic immune receptor repertoire was used to measure amplification bias, and any remaining bias was corrected computationally. In the paper's pipeline: Raw reads were preprocessed to remove errors, and CDR3 was defined according to IMGT conventions as the region from the conserved cysteine to phenylalanine. Clonality was computed by normalizing Shannon entropy by log2 of the number of productive unique TCRs and subtracting the result from 1. Whether scalp clones were CD4 or CD8 was inferred by matching scalp TCRbeta sequences against CD4 and CD8 repertoires sorted from blood. This is the immuneACCESS table as TCRdb keeps it, with only in-frame sequences that have V and J called. A part of the clones is gone; compared with another copy, unresolved V genes explain less than half, and the rest is unexplained. The DNA was the basis for D and trimming; V, J and clone size are from that table. In all, the sample holds a few hundred thousand clones, and more than 30% of those were seen once. The top ten constitute 0.48% of the sample.

Study-level results and caveats: Because the treated cohort was small and had only one nonresponder, larger studies are needed to examine links between baseline CD8+ expansion and response. TCR sequences shared between patients were less clear than in mice, possibly partly because of HLA diversity in the patient population. Scalp clonality and the number of expanded CD8+ clones among the top 100 scalp clones were significantly decreased by tofacitinib. Scalp TCR repertoire analysis is complicated because resident alphabeta T cells in normal human skin are also sequenced, whereas mouse skin is dominated by gammadelta T cells. During tofacitinib treatment, many expanded lesional clones remained in scalp and blood, and this persistence may partly explain relapse after treatment is stopped. Compared with normal scalp, lesional scalp had higher clonality and more expanded CD8+ clones, particularly in alopecia totalis/universalis, a pattern that suggests antigenic drive.

Sample treatment or condition, as interpreted from the label and publication: oral pan-JAK inhibitor, 5-10 mg twice daily. Lesional scalp punch biopsies and peripheral blood were obtained from alopecia areata patients. PBMCs were isolated by density centrifugation and stained for CD3, CD4 and CD8, after which CD4+ and CD8+ T cells were sorted on a FACSAria. Spanning cysteine to phenylalanine, the CDR3 consists of 14 amino acids. Only the CDR3 region is kept as DNA, spanning 42 bases read in frame from base 1. From a lookup of the germline V gene (reference sequence), CDR1 and CDR2 are GTSNPN and SVGIG. At the junction V is shortened by 2 bases and J by 6 bases, with 17 bases in between.

The specimen was CD4+ T cells sorted from blood, collected around week 31, from a patient treated with tofacitinib. This sequence was found in a human donor with alopecia areata. The V and J segments used are TRBV30 and TRBJ2-7, with the D gene not confidently named. DNA sequence: TGTGCCTGGAGTTATGCCCGCCTAGAATCCGAGCAGTACTTC. The encoded protein is CAWSYARLESEQYF.